The 24 T cell receptor beta chains in this list originate from one sample, sequenced in a study of regulatory T cells in long-lasting Graves disease. Time point defined: newly diagnosed GD, antithyroid drugs for less than 3 months. Preparation of the TCR library used RNA extracted from PBMCs. The authors built TCR beta libraries using iRepertoire HTBI primers and Arm-PCR of CDR3 regions. TCRdb re-analysed the multiplex PCR reads in MiXCR, keeping a single row per CDR3 protein. The sample lists a few hundred thousand distinct CDR3 sequences, 15% to 20% occurring once. The data were also submitted as part of a second study, on T cells in Graves' hyperthyroidism and ophthalmopathy.

The sequenced sample was peripheral blood mononuclear cells (PBMCs), obtained at new diagnosis, from a patient treated with antithyroid drugs. All receptors come from a woman aged 25 to 39 with Graves disease.

This clonotype was counted at least ten times. This rearrangement joins TRBV7-9 to TRBJ1-2; maybe TRBD1 (5 bases). From germline, CDR1 is SEHNR and CDR2 FQNEAQ (reference sequence). Trimming took off 3 bases at V and 8 bases at J, with 16 bases between the two ends. CDR3 length equals 14 residues. CDR3 residues: CASSLTDTLGGYTF. CDR3 DNA sequence: TGTGCCAGCAGCTTGACGGACACCCTGGGCGGCTACACCTTC.

The J gene is TRBJ2-1, the V gene TRBV2; 9 nucleotides match TRBD2. The CDR3 loop spans 14 amino acids. Unmatched junction bases numbered 6, after V lost 4 bases and J lost 8 bases. Germline CDR1 and CDR2: SNHLY and FYNNEI. The CDR3 DNA follows: TGTGCCAGCAGTGGAGTGAGCGGGGGGCATGAGCAGTTCTTC. Translation gives CASSGVSGGHEQFF. Full variable domain (outside the CDR3, taken from reference TRBV2 and TRBJ2-1): EPEVTQTPSHQVTQMGQEVILRCVPISNHLYFYWYRQILGQKVEFLVSFYNNEISEKSEIFDDQFSVERPDGSNFTLKIRSTKLEDSAMYFCASSGVSGGHEQFFGPGTRLTVL.

This clonotype showed up many times. The chain joins TRBV6-2 or TRBV6-3 to TRBJ2-5; 11 bases align to TRBD1. Germline V gene data show CDR1 as MNHEY and CDR2 as SVGEGT. The V segment lost 6 bases and the J segment 3 bases; nucleotides outside the gene matches: 6. This CDR3 comprises 15 residues. The chain's CDR3 is CASSGTGGMEETQYF. Here the CDR3 DNA reads TGTGCCAGCAGCGGGACAGGGGGGATGGAAGAGACCCAGTACTTC.

The table lists this clonotype with many counts. V gene TRBV2 combines with J gene TRBJ1-1; D may be TRBD1 (5 bases). V was pared by 7 bases and J by 2 bases, with 23 bases between. Germline V lookup: CDR1 SNHLY, CDR2 FYNNEI. The CDR3 length is 17 residues. CDR3 residues: CASTPGPEGSRNTEAFF. CDR3 bases: TGTGCCAGCACCCCGGGTCCGGAGGGGAGTCGAAACACTGAAGCTTTCTTT.

In its sample, this clonotype was seen many times. The chain employs TRBV7-2 and TRBJ2-7; D unclear. V was clipped by 2 bases and J by 4 bases, with 9 bases between them. The length of the CDR3 is 13 residues. Germline V gene sequence: CDR1 SGHTA, CDR2 FQGNSA. The CDR3 is CASSLITQYEQYF. CDR3 nucleotide sequence: TGTGCCAGCAGCTTAATAACCCAATACGAGCAGTACTTC. The full variable domain, rest sourced from reference TRBV7-2 and TRBJ2-7, is GAGVSQSPSNKVTEKGKDVELRCDPISGHTALYWYRQSLGQGLEFLIYFQGNSAPDKSGLPSDRFSAERTGGSVSTLTIQRTQQEDSAVYLCASSLITQYEQYFGPGTRLTVT.

The chain carries TRBV13 and TRBJ2-1, with TRBD2 matching 11 bases. The CDR3 is 17 residues long. Germline V gene lookup returns CDR1 PRHDT and CDR2 FYEKMQ (reference sequence). V lost 5 bases and J lost 0; bases outside the gene matches: 6. DNA for the CDR3: TGTGCCAGCAGCGACCCTAGCGGGGGGAGCTCCTACAATGAGCAGTTCTTC. Protein sequence: CASSDPSGGSSYNEQFF. Supplemented by reference TRBV13 and TRBJ2-1, the full variable domain reads AAGVIQSPRHLIKEKRETATLKCYPIPRHDTVYWYQQGPGQDPQFLISFYEKMQSDKGSIPDRFSAQQFSDYHSELNMSSLELGDSALYFCASSDPSGGSSYNEQFFGPGTRLTVL.

This clonotype was counted ten times or more. The chain employs TRBV6-2 or TRBV6-3 and TRBJ2-3, with D unresolved. Deletions cut 5 bases from V and 3 bases from J, with 6 bases between. In germline, CDR1 is MNHEY, CDR2 SVGEGT. This CDR3 is built from 12 residues. The CDR3 loop reads CASSTGTDTQYF. CDR3 DNA: TGTGCCAGCAGTACCGGGACAGATACGCAGTATTTT.

This clonotype showed up just a few times. Mismatch with germline at one junction end may stem from a read error. V is TRBV4-1 and J is TRBJ1-6; TRBD1 might be the D (6 bases). The CDR3 extends over 15 amino acids. The germline CDR1 and CDR2 sequences are MGHRA and YSYEKL. The CDR3 region is CASSQARTDFSPLHF. DNA for the CDR3: TGTGCCAGCAGCCAAGCCCGGACAGATTTTTCACCCCTCCACTTT.

This clonotype has a count of ten or more. V usage is TRBV25-1 and J usage is TRBJ1-5; D unclear. Germline CDR1 MGHDK, CDR2 SYGVNS. The V end was cut by 4 bases, the J end by 0 bases, with 10 bases between. CDR3 length equals 15 residues. The CDR3 nucleotides read TGTGCCAGCAGTGGCTCCAAAGGTAGCAATCAGCCCCAGCATTTT. This gives the protein CASSGSKGSNQPQHF. The whole variable domain, remainder taken from reference TRBV25-1 and TRBJ1-5, is EADIYQTPRYLVIGTGKKITLECSQTMGHDKMYWYQQDPGMELHLIHYSYGVNSTEKGDLSSESTVSRIRTEHFPLTLESARPSHTSQYLCASSGSKGSNQPQHFGDGTRLSIL.

The chain joins TRBV11-1 to TRBJ2-3, with 9 nucleotides matching TRBD2. Unmatched junction bases numbered 10, after V lost 4 bases and J lost 2 bases. The CDR3 runs 17 residues. Germline V lookup: CDR1 SGHAT, CDR2 FQDESV (reference sequence). The CDR3 DNA is TGTGCCAGCAGCTGGGAATTAGCGGGAGTCCCCACAGATACGCAGTATTTT. Protein: CASSWELAGVPTDTQYF.

Concerning this clonotype: This may come from a read error, since a much larger clone is one base off. The chain couples TRBV5-5 to TRBJ2-7, with D possibly being TRBD1 or TRBD2 (5 bases each). The CDR3 consists of 15 residues. CDR1 and CDR2 from the germline V gene are SGHKS and YYEKEE (reference sequence). The V gene lost 5 bases and the J gene lost 8 bases, with 23 bases spanning the gap. For the CDR3, the DNA is TGTGCCAGCAGTAACTCGGGGACCAGCTCTCTCAAGCAGTACTTC. It codes for CASSNSGTSSLKQYF.

This clonotype turned up a few times. This chain connects TRBV12-3 or TRBV12-4 to TRBJ2-1; 15 bases map to TRBD2. V lost 5 bases, J lost 9 bases, and 5 bases stayed unmatched. CDR3 length: 15 amino acids. CDR3 coding DNA: TGTGCCAGCAGTCCAGGGACTAGCGGGGGGTTTGAGCAGTTCTTC. Amino acid sequence: CASSPGTSGGFEQFF.

The sample holds many counts of this clonotype. V usage is TRBV14 and J usage is TRBJ2-7, with unresolved D. Trimming removed 5 bases from V and 2 bases from J, with 13 bases in between. In germline, CDR1 is SGHDN, CDR2 FVKESK. The CDR3 runs to 14 residues. As DNA, the CDR3 is TGTGCCAGCAGCGAAGGTGGATTAACCTACGAGCAGTACTTC. This encodes CASSEGGLTYEQYF.

The chain employs TRBV27 and TRBJ2-5; D gene ambiguous. Germline V gives CDR1 MNHEY, CDR2 SMNVEV (reference sequence). V was cut by 0 bases and J by 4 bases, with 6 bases left in between. The CDR3 is 13 amino acids. CDR3 sequence reads: CASSLSVRETQYF. CDR3 bases: TGTGCCAGCAGTTTATCAGTACGAGAGACCCAGTACTTC.

The sample holds many counts of this clonotype. This chain links TRBV7-3 with TRBJ1-2; 7 bases align to TRBD1. V dropped 2 bases and J dropped 3; count of bases not matched to a gene: 3. CDR1 is SGHTA and CDR2 is FQGTGA in the germline V gene. CDR3 size: 14 residues. This CDR3 is CASSLDREDYGYTF. In nucleotides, the CDR3 is TGTGCCAGCAGCTTAGACAGGGAGGACTATGGCTACACCTTC.

The V and J genes are TRBV29-1 and TRBJ2-1; D gene ambiguous. Germline lookup yields CDR1 SQVTM and CDR2 ANQGSEA. The V and J ends lost 7 bases and 4 bases respectively, with 11 bases between them. The length of the CDR3 is 12 residues. CDR3: CSASLGYNEQFF. CDR3 DNA: TGCAGCGCTTCGCTGGGTTACAATGAGCAGTTCTTC.

In its sample, this clonotype was seen many times. V is TRBV12-3 or TRBV12-4 and J is TRBJ2-2, with 9 bases matching TRBD1. The CDR3 length is 16 residues. V shed 6 bases, J shed 5 bases, and the junction held 10 bases outside the gene matches. CDR3 protein: CASSLRDRDRTGELFF. For the CDR3, the DNA is TGTGCCAGCAGCCTCCGGGACAGGGACAGGACCGGGGAGCTGTTTTTT.

The sample holds many counts of this clonotype. The chain joins TRBV27 to TRBJ1-6; D perhaps matches TRBD1 (5 bases). Germline-derived CDR1 and CDR2 are MNHEY and SMNVEV (reference sequence). There are 15 residues in the CDR3. The ends were cut back, 2 bases at V and 4 bases at J, with 9 bases in the middle. The CDR3 spells CASSLVTGYNSPLHF. CDR3 coding DNA: TGTGCCAGCAGTTTAGTCACAGGATATAATTCACCCCTCCACTTT.

On this clonotype itself: A far more abundant clone sits one base away, making this likely a read error. CDR3 bases: TGTGCCAGCAGTGTTTCGGGGGGCTACGAGCAGCACTTC. This gives the protein CASSVSGGYEQHF. The V call is TRBV7-2, the J call TRBJ2-7; tentatively, D is TRBD2 (7 bases). In germline, CDR1 is SGHTA, CDR2 FQGNSA. This CDR3 spans 13 amino acids.

This clonotype was counted a single time. A read error may be the cause here, since a much bigger clone is one base away. J is TRBJ2-3 and V is TRBV9, with TRBD2 matching 11 bases. The CDR3 covers 16 residues. Germline V lookup: CDR1 SGDLS, CDR2 YYNGEE. CDR3 residues: CASSLVSSGGQDTQYF. The DNA of the CDR3 is TGCGCCAGCAGCTTGGTCTCTAGCGGGGGGCAAGATACGCAGTATTTT.

As for this clonotype: A far larger clone is a single base away, which makes a read error likely. This CDR3 fails to terminate in the conserved phenylalanine or tryptophan, so it likely reflects a read error. The V and J genes are TRBV7-2 and TRBJ2-3; TRBD2 matches at 9 bases. After removal of 7 bases from V and 2 bases from J, the junction contained 4 bases not matched to a gene. The CDR3 runs to 14 residues. Looked up from germline, CDR1 is SGHTA and CDR2 is FQGNSA. The CDR3 DNA sequence: TGTGCCAGCACCCCGGGACTAGCCACAGATACGCAGTATCTT. Protein: CASTPGLATDTQYL.

This clonotype was recorded many times. The chain carries TRBV20-1 and TRBJ2-2; 7 nucleotides line up with TRBD1. CDR3 size: 13 residues. Per germline, CDR1 DFQATT and CDR2 SNEGSKA (reference sequence). Trimming cost V 7 bases and J 2 bases; bases outside gene matches: 4. The CDR3 loop is CSGQGTNTGELFF. CDR3 sequence (DNA): TGCAGTGGACAGGGTACCAACACCGGGGAGCTGTTTTTT.

This clonotype has a count of ten or more. The chain carries TRBV7-8 and TRBJ1-2; D ambiguous. Trimming took off 5 bases at V and 0 bases at J, with 10 bases between the two ends. The CDR3 loop spans 14 amino acids. CDR1 is SGHVS and CDR2 is FQNEAQ in the germline V gene. The CDR3 DNA is TGTGCCAGCAGCCCTCCCGGCTCTAACTATGGCTACACCTTC. Its protein product is CASSPPGSNYGYTF.

V and J are TRBV2 and TRBJ1-5; TRBD1 agrees at 10 bases. Germline V lookup: CDR1 SNHLY, CDR2 FYNNEI. J gave up 4 bases and V 3 bases, and 3 bases lay outside the gene matches. This CDR3 spans 15 amino acids. The CDR3 loop reads CASSDWGQGNQPQHF. The CDR3, as DNA: TGTGCCAGCAGTGACTGGGGACAGGGGAATCAGCCCCAGCATTTT.